This passage covers 31 T cell receptor beta chains from one sample sequenced in a study of blood T cell repertoires in COVID-19. Libraries were prepared by immunoSEQ multiplex PCR; TCRdb keeps only in-frame clonotypes and omits some of them. The profile shows tens of thousands of clones, around 84% of them singletons. The sequenced sample consisted of peripheral blood. These receptors all come from an elderly man with acute or convalescent COVID-19.

This chain connects TRBV18 to TRBJ1-1, with 10 bases fitting TRBD1. Germline V CDR1 and CDR2: KGHSH, LQKENI. This CDR3 has 14 residues. Germline trimming cut 2 bases from V and 4 bases from J; bases unmatched to any gene: 1. This CDR3 is CASSPDRGLTEAFF. The CDR3 region has the DNA TGTGCCAGCTCACCAGACAGGGGGCTCACTGAAGCTTTCTTT.

The chain joins TRBV10-3 to TRBJ2-3; 8 bases are a match to TRBD2. Germline loops: CDR1 ENHRY, CDR2 SYGVKD. This CDR3 contains 15 residues. Trimming cost V 3 bases and J 2 bases; bases outside gene matches: 4. The CDR3 bases are TGTGCCATCAGTGACCTAGCGGGTCCCACAGATACGCAGTATTTT. Translating gives CAISDLAGPTDTQYF.

The J gene is TRBJ2-5, the V gene TRBV7-2, with TRBD2 identical over 11 bases. Trimming removed 7 bases from V and 5 bases from J; junction bases left unmatched: 15. The length of the CDR3 is 17 residues. Germline V gene data show CDR1 as SGHTA and CDR2 as FQGNSA. CDR3 amino acids: CASNGNPLAGGGETQYF. CDR3 sequence (DNA): TGTGCCAGCAACGGAAACCCCCTAGCGGGAGGAGGGGAGACCCAGTACTTC.

This chain's CDR3 is CASSVGQGNEKLFF. CDR3 coding DNA: TGTGCCAGCAGCGTGGGACAGGGTAATGAAAAACTGTTTTTT. V gene TRBV9 combines with J gene TRBJ1-4; 9 bases agree with TRBD1. This CDR3 has 14 residues. Germline CDR1 is SGDLS and CDR2 is YYNGEE. The V segment lost 2 bases and the J segment 4 bases; nucleotides outside the gene matches: 0.

The CDR3 sequence is CASSFSGLADNEQFF. In nucleotides, the CDR3 is TGTGCCAGCAGCTTCTCCGGACTAGCGGACAATGAGCAGTTCTTC. The genes are TRBV7-3 and TRBJ2-1; 10 nucleotides agree with TRBD2. Germline V gives CDR1 SGHTA, CDR2 FQGTGA. V gave up 3 bases and J gave up 5 bases; unmatched junction bases: 4. This CDR3 is 15 amino acids long.

CDR3 protein: CASSLASGVPGELFF. CDR3 DNA: TGTGCCAGCAGTTTAGCCTCGGGGGTGCCCGGGGAGCTGTTTTTT. The chain carries TRBV27 and TRBJ2-2; D is possibly TRBD2 (6 bases). The CDR3 loop spans 15 amino acids. V lost 2 bases and J lost 6, with 13 bases in between. Germline loops: CDR1 MNHEY, CDR2 SMNVEV (reference sequence).

This chain uses TRBV30 with TRBJ2-4; no reliable D call. The CDR3 is 14 amino acids. V was cut by 3 bases and J by 3 bases, with 12 bases left in between. Germline V gene lookup returns CDR1 GTSNPN and CDR2 SVGIG (reference sequence). CDR3 in amino acids: CAWSSRGDKNIQYF. The CDR3, as DNA: TGTGCCTGGAGCTCTCGTGGAGACAAAAACATTCAGTACTTC.

The rearrangement links TRBV9 to TRBJ2-7, with a possible D match to TRBD1 (5 bases). The germline V and J ends were trimmed by 0 bases and 7 bases, with 14 bases remaining between them. This CDR3 spans 14 amino acids. Germline CDR1 and CDR2: SGDLS and YYNGEE. DNA for the CDR3: TGTGCCAGCAGCGTAGAGGTAGGGGTGCGGGAGCAGTACTTC. It specifies CASSVEVGVREQYF.

To note about this clone: The sample carries other DNA sequences with the same CDR3. This rearrangement joins TRBV5-1 to TRBJ2-5; D is unresolved. Germline V gene sequence: CDR1 SGHRS, CDR2 YFSETQ. Trimming took off 1 base at V and 2 bases at J, with 6 bases between the two ends. There are 13 residues in the CDR3. CDR3 in DNA: TGCGCCAGCAGCTTGAATAGACAAGAGACCCAGTACTTC. The encoded protein is CASSLNRQETQYF.

The chain employs TRBV25-1 and TRBJ1-4; 8 nucleotides match TRBD1. The germline gives CDR1 MGHDK, CDR2 SYGVNS. Trimming at V came to 3 bases and at J to 7 bases, leaving 10 bases not matched to a gene. The length of the CDR3 is 16 residues. The CDR3 reads CASSDRRQGSFEKLFF. Written as DNA, the CDR3 is TGTGCCAGCAGTGATCGCAGACAGGGGTCTTTTGAAAAACTGTTTTTT.

The chain joins TRBV5-1 to TRBJ1-3; no definite D call. V was trimmed by 0 bases and J by 0 bases, leaving 4 bases between them. Germline values: CDR1 SGHRS, CDR2 YFSETQ. The CDR3 covers 14 residues. In DNA, the CDR3 is TGCGCCAGCAGCTTGGACAGCTCTGGAAACACCATATATTTT. Encoded protein: CASSLDSSGNTIYF.

The CDR3 DNA reads as TGTGCCAGCAGTGAGTTCACTGGGGCCAACGTCCTGACTTTC. The encoded protein is CASSEFTGANVLTF. J is TRBJ2-6 and V is TRBV28; D is unclear. The CDR3 consists of 14 residues. Trimming stripped 5 bases from V and 2 bases from J, with 7 bases between. Germline V gene data show CDR1 as MDHEN and CDR2 as SYDVKM.

The chain carries TRBV12-5 and TRBJ2-5, with D maybe TRBD2 (6 bases). Germline CDR1 reads LGHNT; CDR2 reads FRNRAP. The CDR3 totals 16 residues. V was pared by 1 base and J by 4 bases, with 16 bases between. In DNA form, the CDR3 reads TGTGCTAGTGGTTTGGCCTCGGCCGTGGGGGGAGAGACCCAGTACTTC. Translating it yields CASGLASAVGGETQYF.

The chain joins TRBV27 to TRBJ1-6, with 7 nucleotides matching TRBD1. The CDR3 has 15 amino acids. V gave up 4 bases and J gave up 5 bases; unmatched junction bases: 5. Per the germline V gene, CDR1 is MNHEY and CDR2 is SMNVEV (reference sequence). In nucleotides, the CDR3 is TGTGCCAGCAGTTCCGGACAGGTGAATAATTCACCCCTCCACTTT. Amino acids: CASSSGQVNNSPLHF.

CDR3 sequence reads: CASSLTSPDEQFF. DNA of the CDR3: TGTGCCAGCAGCTTAACTAGTCCCGATGAGCAGTTCTTC. J is TRBJ2-1 and V is TRBV11-3, with D possibly TRBD2 on 5 matching bases. Germline V lookup: CDR1 SGHNT, CDR2 YENEEA. V was cut by 2 bases and J by 8 bases, with 10 bases left in between. This CDR3 has 13 amino acids.

This sequence joins TRBV20-1 and TRBJ1-2, with D possibly TRBD1 on 5 matching bases. Germline CDR1 and CDR2: DFQATT and SNEGSKA (reference sequence). The CDR3 is made up of 12 amino acids. V lost 5 bases and J 2 bases, leaving 9 bases between the germline ends. DNA of the CDR3: TGCAGTGCTGGTGCAGGGAACTATGGCTACACCTTC. It encodes CSAGAGNYGYTF.

The gene calls are TRBV28 and TRBJ1-2; TRBD1 is a possible D gene (6 bases). The V end lost 2 bases, the J end lost 1 base, and 17 bases lay between the germline ends. The CDR3 runs 17 residues. From germline, CDR1 is MDHEN and CDR2 SYDVKM. CDR3 in amino acids: CASSLGGQTLFNYGYTF. For the CDR3, the DNA is TGTGCCAGCAGTTTAGGAGGACAGACCCTATTTAACTATGGCTACACCTTC.

The V gene is TRBV11-2, the J gene TRBJ1-4; 10 nucleotides line up with TRBD1. The CDR3 consists of 17 residues. V lost 5 bases and J lost 2; bases outside the gene matches: 8. Per germline, CDR1 SGHAT and CDR2 FQNNGV. Here the CDR3 reads CASSQRQGALTNEKLFF. CDR3 bases: TGTGCCAGCAGCCAAAGACAGGGGGCTTTGACTAATGAAAAACTGTTTTTT.

This chain connects TRBV28 to TRBJ1-4, with 7 nucleotides matching TRBD1. Germline values: CDR1 MDHEN, CDR2 SYDVKM. The CDR3 covers 15 residues. With 6 bases clipped from V and 3 bases from J, the junction kept 7 bases outside the gene matches. In DNA form, the CDR3 reads TGTGCCAGCAGGACCCAGGGGGTCGCTAATGAAAAACTGTTTTTT. Residues: CASRTQGVANEKLFF.

The V call is TRBV6-2 or TRBV6-3, the J call TRBJ2-5, with a weak D call TRBD1 (7 bases). Germline CDR1 is MNHEY and CDR2 is SVGEGT. This CDR3 comprises 16 residues. V lost 2 bases and J 5 bases, leaving 18 bases between the germline ends. This CDR3 reads CASSYPEAGGRETQYF. The CDR3, as DNA: TGTGCCAGCAGTTACCCGGAGGCAGGGGGGCGGGAGACCCAGTACTTC.

The chain uses TRBV27 and TRBJ1-2; TRBD1 agrees at 7 bases. The germline CDR1 and CDR2 sequences are MNHEY and SMNVEV (reference sequence). V shed 4 bases, J shed 8 bases, and the junction held 7 bases outside the gene matches. The CDR3 extends over 13 amino acids. The CDR3 loop is CASSSPQGWGYTF. The CDR3 bases are TGTGCCAGCAGTTCACCACAGGGGTGGGGCTACACCTTC.

The rearrangement joins TRBV29-1 to TRBJ2-7; no reliable D call. This CDR3 spans 13 amino acids. V gave up 7 bases and J gave up 7 bases, with 20 bases separating them. Germline V CDR1 and CDR2: SQVTM, ANQGSEA. The CDR3 sequence is CSAYILLQEEQYF. The DNA of the CDR3 is TGCAGCGCTTATATACTCCTTCAAGAAGAGCAGTACTTC.

The CDR3 region has the DNA TGCGCCAGCAGCTTTTCGGGAGGGCCGACAGATACGCAGTATTTT. Its translation: CASSFSGGPTDTQYF. V gene TRBV5-1 combines with J gene TRBJ2-3, with 8 bases matching TRBD2. This CDR3 is built from 15 residues. CDR1 is SGHRS and CDR2 is YFSETQ in the germline V gene. V gave up 2 bases and J gave up 3 bases; unmatched junction bases: 5. Full variable domain (missing parts from reference TRBV5-1 and TRBJ2-3): KAGVTQTPRYLIKTRGQQVTLSCSPISGHRSVSWYQQTPGQGLQFLFEYFSETQRNKGNFPGRFSGRQFSNSRSEMNVSTLELGDSALYLCASSFSGGPTDTQYFGPGTRLTVL.

The chain links TRBV28 to TRBJ1-1; D not certain. CDR3 size: 11 residues. Germline V lookup: CDR1 MDHEN, CDR2 SYDVKM. V lost 2 bases, J lost 6 bases, and 4 bases lay in between. In nucleotides, the CDR3 is TGTGCCAGCAGTTTAAACTCTGAAGCTTTCTTT. Protein product: CASSLNSEAFF.

The J gene is TRBJ1-1, the V gene TRBV5-1; 7 nucleotides agree with TRBD1. V was clipped by 3 bases and J by 8 bases; unmatched bases: 13. CDR1 SGHRS and CDR2 YFSETQ come from the germline V gene. The CDR3 has 15 amino acids. The DNA for the CDR3 is TGCGCCAGCAGCTCGCTCCGAAGACAGGGAGTAGAAGCTTTCTTT. It specifies CASSSLRRQGVEAFF. The full variable domain, rest sourced from reference TRBV5-1 and TRBJ1-1, is KAGVTQTPRYLIKTRGQQVTLSCSPISGHRSVSWYQQTPGQGLQFLFEYFSETQRNKGNFPGRFSGRQFSNSRSEMNVSTLELGDSALYLCASSSLRRQGVEAFFGQGTRLTVV.

The rearrangement joins TRBV5-1 to TRBJ1-1; 7 bases agree with TRBD1. Germline CDR1 is SGHRS and CDR2 is YFSETQ. This CDR3 spans 14 amino acids. The J segment lost 1 base and the V segment lost 4 bases, leaving 4 bases of the junction unmatched. In DNA form, the CDR3 reads TGCGCCAGCAGCAAAGGGACAGCGAACACTGAAGCTTTCTTT. Protein sequence: CASSKGTANTEAFF.

The chain combines TRBV27 with TRBJ2-1; the match to TRBD2 covers 10 bases. The CDR3 length is 16 residues. The J segment lost 8 bases and the V segment lost 1 base, leaving 8 bases of the junction unmatched. CDR1 is MNHEY and CDR2 is SMNVEV in the germline V gene (reference sequence). As DNA, the CDR3 is TGTGCCAGCAGTTTATGGTCTAGCGGGAGTCTCGATGAGCAGTTCTTC. Translating gives CASSLWSSGSLDEQFF.

The chain is built from TRBV3-1 (or the pseudogene TRBV3-2) and TRBJ1-1; a possible D gene is TRBD1 (6 bases). This CDR3 has 14 residues. With 5 bases removed from V and 6 bases from J, the gap between germline ends came to 16 bases. Germline CDR1 and CDR2: LGHDT and YNNKEL (reference sequence). The CDR3 reads CASSTRTVSAEAFF. The CDR3 region has the DNA TGTGCCAGCAGCACCCGGACAGTGTCCGCTGAAGCTTTCTTT.

This sequence joins TRBV10-1 and TRBJ1-2; D is unresolved. Germline CDR1 reads WNHNN; CDR2 reads SYGVQD (reference sequence). CDR3 length: 13 amino acids. V shed 6 bases and J shed 2 bases, with 10 bases lying between them. CDR3 sequence: CASSSGFNYGYTF. CDR3 DNA sequence: TGCGCCAGCAGCAGCGGATTCAACTATGGCTACACCTTC.

The chain is built from TRBV4-2 and TRBJ2-5; 8 nucleotides match TRBD2. This CDR3 has 17 amino acids. Germline V gene data show CDR1 as LGHNA and CDR2 as YNFKEQ. Trimming took 1 base from V and 5 from J; bases not matched to a gene: 12. The CDR3 spells CASSQALAGRSGETQYF. CDR3 nucleotides: TGTGCCAGCAGCCAAGCTTTAGCGGGACGTTCCGGGGAGACCCAGTACTTC.

The V call is TRBV2, the J call TRBJ2-7; D might be TRBD1 (6 bases). Germline V lookup: CDR1 SNHLY, CDR2 FYNNEI. The ends were cut back, 7 bases at V and 0 bases at J, with 7 bases in the middle. The CDR3 has 12 amino acids. CDR3: CASKQGSYEQYF. The CDR3 DNA reads as TGTGCCAGCAAACAGGGCTCCTACGAGCAGTACTTC.